This T cell receptor (beta chain) was sequenced for a study of T cell responses to AZD1222 COVID-19 vaccine. The CDR3 consists of 16 residues. Trimming removed 0 bases at V and 3 bases at J, with 12 bases between. The germline V gene encodes CDR1 LGHNA and CDR2 YSLEER. Using immunoSEQ multiplex PCR, the repertoire was profiled, and TCRdb retains in-frame clones only, with some absent. Among 150,000 to 200,000 clones listed, 85% to 95% were seen once. The source of this sequence is an adult in good health. This chain joins TRBV4-3 and TRBJ2-1; D uncertain. The starting material was peripheral blood, obtained on day 0 of AZD1222 vaccination. The CDR3 nucleotides read TGCGCCAGCAGCCAAGATAGTACAGATTACTACAATGAGCAGTTCTTC. Translating gives CASSQDSTDYYNEQFF.